The 24 T cell receptor beta chains below come from one sample, sequenced in a study of T-cell reconstitution after alpha-beta-depleted transplantation in children. The TCRbeta library was prepared with unique molecular identifiers. In TCRdb, the PCR reads were re-called with MiXCR into one record per CDR3 protein. This table holds about 640,000 distinct CDR3 sequences, roughly 15% found once. This specimen consisted of PBMCs from the stem cell graft donor, obtained from the stem cell graft. These receptors originate from a human donor who donated a stem cell graft to a child with acute myeloid leukemia.

This clonotype was seen repeatedly, ten times or more. The chain joins TRBV12-3 or TRBV12-4 to TRBJ2-5; D unresolved. The CDR3 length is 12 residues. The V end was cut by 3 bases, the J end by 5 bases, with 7 bases between. As DNA, the CDR3 is TGTGCCAGCAGTTTTCGTGGGGAGACCCAGTACTTC. Protein sequence: CASSFRGETQYF.

Many counts were recorded for this clonotype. The rearrangement uses TRBV9 and TRBJ2-1; possible D gene TRBD1, 6 bases. This CDR3 has 13 amino acids. Trimming shortened V by 0 bases and J by 9 bases, and 10 bases separated the two germline ends. Per the germline V gene, CDR1 is SGDLS and CDR2 is YYNGEE. CDR3 coding DNA: TGTGCCAGCAGCGTAGGCAGGGGTGGTGAGCAGTTCTTC. This gives the protein CASSVGRGGEQFF.

This clonotype was seen repeatedly, ten times or more. The chain couples TRBV29-1 to TRBJ2-2; D unclear. V was cut by 7 bases and J by 1 base, with 13 bases left in between. This CDR3 has 14 amino acids. The germline gives CDR1 SQVTM, CDR2 ANQGSEA. CDR3 DNA sequence: TGCAGCGCCGGTGGATCTTTGAACACCGGGGAGCTGTTTTTT. Amino acid sequence: CSAGGSLNTGELFF.

Many counts were recorded for this clonotype. This chain connects TRBV7-2 to TRBJ2-1, with 7 bases fitting TRBD2. This CDR3 has 14 residues. Trimming at V came to 5 bases and at J to 3 bases, leaving 4 bases not matched to a gene. Germline V CDR1 and CDR2: SGHTA, FQGNSA. CDR3 DNA sequence: TGTGCCAGCAGCCTGGGACTATACTACAATGAGCAGTTCTTC. Encoded protein: CASSLGLYYNEQFF.

The chain has TRBV20-1 and TRBJ1-5; D not resolved. CDR1 is DFQATT, CDR2 SNEGSKA, per germline (reference sequence). Trimming took off 7 bases at V and 0 bases at J, with 13 bases between the two ends. The CDR3 covers 14 residues. The CDR3 reads CSVATELSNQPQHF. As DNA, the CDR3 is TGCAGTGTTGCAACAGAGCTTAGCAATCAGCCCCAGCATTTT.

The J gene is TRBJ2-5, the V gene TRBV13; D is undetermined. CDR3 size: 15 residues. Trimming removed 0 bases at V and 2 bases at J, with 10 bases between. The V gene's germline CDR1 is PRHDT and CDR2 FYEKMQ (reference sequence). Here the CDR3 reads CASSLGADGQETQYF. The CDR3 region has the DNA TGTGCCAGCAGCTTAGGGGCTGACGGTCAAGAGACCCAGTACTTC.

This chain joins TRBV28 and TRBJ1-6; 9 nucleotides align to TRBD1. CDR3 length: 15 amino acids. V lost 2 bases, J lost 11 bases, and 7 bases stayed unmatched. Per germline, CDR1 MDHEN and CDR2 SYDVKM. The CDR3 nucleotides are TGTGCCAGCAGTTTAGGACAGGGGAGGGGGGCACCCCTCCACTTT. Translated: CASSLGQGRGAPLHF. Supplemented by reference TRBV28 and TRBJ1-6, the full variable domain reads DVKVTQSSRYLVKRTGEKVFLECVQDMDHENMFWYRQDPGLGLRLIYFSYDVKMKEKGDIPEGYSVSREKKERFSLILESASTNQTSMYLCASSLGQGRGAPLHFGNGTRLTVT.

Only a few counts were recorded for this clonotype. The chain carries TRBV6-1 and TRBJ1-5; TRBD1 matches 7 bases. J gave up 6 bases and V 5 bases, and 7 bases lay outside the gene matches. CDR1 is MNHNS, CDR2 SASEGT, per germline. There are 14 residues in the CDR3. The CDR3 region is CASSPSGGSQPQHF. CDR3 DNA sequence: TGTGCCAGCAGTCCCTCAGGGGGAAGTCAGCCCCAGCATTTT.

The sample holds many counts of this clonotype. V usage is TRBV11-2 and J usage is TRBJ1-6; the match to TRBD1 covers 8 bases. The length of the CDR3 is 18 residues. CDR1 and CDR2 (germline): SGHAT, FQNNGV. The trim removed 5 bases at V and 0 bases at J, leaving 9 bases unmatched. DNA for the CDR3: TGTGCCAGCAGCGGGACAGGACCTAGGAGCTCCTATAATTCACCCCTCCACTTT. Translated: CASSGTGPRSSYNSPLHF.

CDR3 loop: CASSPARALNTEAFF. The CDR3 nucleotides read TGTGCCAGCAGCCCAGCGCGGGCACTTAACACTGAAGCTTTCTTT. The V gene is TRBV7-9, the J gene TRBJ1-1; D unresolved. Germline V gene data show CDR1 as SEHNR and CDR2 as FQNEAQ (reference sequence). V lost 5 bases to trimming and J lost 2 bases, with 15 bases between them. The CDR3 is made up of 15 amino acids. Together with reference TRBV7-9 and TRBJ1-1, the CDR3 gives the full variable domain: DTGVSQNPRHKITKRGQNVTFRCDPISEHNRLYWYRQTLGQGPEFLTYFQNEAQLEKSRLLSDRFSAERPKGSFSTLEIQRTEQGDSAMYLCASSPARALNTEAFFGQGTRLTVV.

In regard to this clonotype: A much larger clonotype is one base distant, so this may be a read error. The V gene is TRBV20-1, the J gene TRBJ1-1; possible D gene TRBD1, 6 bases. Germline V gene data show CDR1 as DFQATT and CDR2 as SNEGSKA (reference sequence). CDR3 length: 14 amino acids. CDR3 region: CSSPAGGGNTEAFF. CDR3 DNA: TGCTCCTCGCCGGCCGGGGGCGGGAACACTGAAGCTTTCTTT.

Ten or more counts support this clonotype. The rearrangement uses TRBV7-9 and TRBJ1-6; D not resolved. Deletions cut 6 bases from V and 1 base from J, with 4 bases between. CDR1 and CDR2 (germline): SEHNR, FQNEAQ (reference sequence). The CDR3 sequence is 13 residues long. CDR3 nucleotide sequence: TGTGCCAGCAGGGCTTCCTATAATTCACCCCTCCACTTT. Translation: CASRASYNSPLHF.

V gene TRBV6-1 combines with J gene TRBJ2-7; perhaps TRBD1 as D (5 bases). V was cut by 6 bases and J by 3 bases, with 21 bases left in between. The germline CDR1 and CDR2 sequences are MNHNS and SASEGT. This CDR3 comprises 16 residues. The chain's CDR3 is CASRDYSETVGYEQYV. In DNA form, the CDR3 reads TGTGCCAGCAGGGATTATTCCGAGACAGTGGGCTACGAGCAGTACGTC.

This clonotype occurred a few times. V and J are TRBV7-8 and TRBJ1-2; possible D gene TRBD1, 5 bases. Per germline, CDR1 SGHVS and CDR2 FQNEAQ. This CDR3 comprises 14 residues. V lost 1 base and J lost 6, with 12 bases in between. Written as DNA, the CDR3 is TGTGCCAGCAGCTTAGAAGGGGATGTACATGGCTACACCTTC. It is translated as CASSLEGDVHGYTF.

A few counts support this clonotype. The chain carries TRBV7-2 and TRBJ2-2, with D possibly being TRBD1 (5 bases). The V end lost 4 bases, the J end lost 7 bases, and 10 bases lay between the germline ends. The CDR3 is 13 amino acids. Germline lookup yields CDR1 SGHTA and CDR2 FQGNSA. Here the CDR3 DNA reads TGTGCCAGCAGCTGGGGCCTCAACGGGGAGCTGTTTTTT. This codes for CASSWGLNGELFF.

The genes are TRBV20-1 and TRBJ2-7; D remains ambiguous. Germline V CDR1 and CDR2: DFQATT, SNEGSKA (reference sequence). CDR3 length: 13 amino acids. V was shortened by 3 bases and J by 3 bases, with 12 bases between the two germline ends. The chain's CDR3 is CSARQKRGYEQYF. The CDR3 nucleotides are TGCAGTGCTAGGCAGAAGAGAGGCTACGAGCAGTACTTC.

This rearrangement joins TRBV30 to TRBJ1-1; D is perhaps TRBD1 (6 bases). V shed 2 bases and J shed 4 bases, with 20 bases lying between them. This CDR3 has 16 residues. Germline V gene data show CDR1 as GTSNPN and CDR2 as SVGIG (reference sequence). The CDR3 here is CAWSMYGRRGGTEAFF. The CDR3 DNA reads as TGTGCCTGGAGTATGTATGGACGCAGAGGGGGCACTGAAGCTTTCTTT.

The table lists this clonotype with a few counts. V usage is TRBV10-3 and J usage is TRBJ2-7; no clear D gene. CDR3 length equals 11 residues. Trimming shortened V by 2 bases and J by 9 bases, and 8 bases separated the two germline ends. Germline assignment: CDR1 ENHRY and CDR2 SYGVKD. CDR3 sequence (DNA): TGTGCCATCAGTGAGGAGGTATTGCAGTACTTC. It yields the protein CAISEEVLQYF.

This clonotype showed up many times. The rearrangement joins TRBV20-1 to TRBJ1-6, with D uncertain. With 3 bases removed from V and 7 bases from J, the gap between germline ends came to 10 bases. This CDR3 has 13 residues. CDR1 is DFQATT and CDR2 is SNEGSKA in the germline V gene (reference sequence). CDR3 sequence (DNA): TGCAGTGCTAGCGCAGGAGCGAATTCACCCCTCCACTTT. Its translation: CSASAGANSPLHF.

In the case of this clonotype: A much bigger clone sits one base away, suggesting this may be a read error. The rearrangement joins TRBV20-1 to TRBJ1-1, with D unclear. The CDR3 loop spans 10 amino acids. With 3 bases removed from V and 5 bases from J, the gap between germline ends came to 4 bases. The germline V gene has CDR1 DFQATT and CDR2 SNEGSKA (reference sequence). Here the CDR3 DNA reads TGCAGTGCTAGTTTGACTGAAGCTTTCTTT. Amino acid sequence: CSASLTEAFF.

Of note for this clonotype: This sequence may be a read error, since a much larger clone differs from it by one base. The rearrangement uses TRBV20-1 and TRBJ2-5; D is undetermined. Germline V gene data show CDR1 as DFQATT and CDR2 as SNEGSKA (reference sequence). CDR3 size: 13 residues. Trimming cost V 5 bases and J 9 bases, with 19 bases left between them. DNA for the CDR3: TGCAGTGCTGGGCCTGGTCATCGTGAGGCCCAGTACTTC. This sequence encodes CSAGPGHREAQYF.

V is TRBV12-3 or TRBV12-4 and J is TRBJ1-1; D ambiguous. V dropped 2 bases and J dropped 1 base, with 8 bases sitting between them. This CDR3 region has 14 residues. CDR3 nucleotide sequence: TGTGCCAGCAGTTTAACAGCCCCGAACACTGAAGCTTTCTTT. It yields the protein CASSLTAPNTEAFF.

V usage is TRBV5-1 and J usage is TRBJ2-2; perhaps TRBD2 as D (5 bases). This CDR3 spans 14 amino acids. Trimming left V 4 bases short and J 5 bases short, with 12 bases between. Germline V gene sequence: CDR1 SGHRS, CDR2 YFSETQ. The CDR3 reads CASSRTRVTGELFF. For the CDR3, the DNA is TGCGCCAGCAGCCGCACGAGGGTAACCGGGGAGCTGTTTTTT.

This clonotype was detected many times. The chain links TRBV28 to TRBJ1-6; D gene uncertain. The V end was cut by 5 bases, the J end by 10 bases, with 12 bases between. Germline CDR1 and CDR2: MDHEN and SYDVKM. The CDR3 is 13 residues long. This chain's CDR3 is CASSPRLRSPLHF. CDR3 in DNA: TGTGCCAGCAGTCCCCGCCTCCGATCACCCCTCCACTTT.